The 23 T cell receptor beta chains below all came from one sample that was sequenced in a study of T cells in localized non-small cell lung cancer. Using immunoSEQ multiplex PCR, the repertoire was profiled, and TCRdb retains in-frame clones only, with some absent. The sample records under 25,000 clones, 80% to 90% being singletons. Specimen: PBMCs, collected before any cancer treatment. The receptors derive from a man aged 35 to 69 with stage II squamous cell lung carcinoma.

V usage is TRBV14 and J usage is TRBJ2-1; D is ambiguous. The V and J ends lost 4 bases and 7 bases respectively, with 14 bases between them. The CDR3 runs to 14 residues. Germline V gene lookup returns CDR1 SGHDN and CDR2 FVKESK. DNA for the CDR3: TGTGCCAGCAGCCCCCGGGTGGCTTGGAATGAGCAGTTCTTC. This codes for CASSPRVAWNEQFF.

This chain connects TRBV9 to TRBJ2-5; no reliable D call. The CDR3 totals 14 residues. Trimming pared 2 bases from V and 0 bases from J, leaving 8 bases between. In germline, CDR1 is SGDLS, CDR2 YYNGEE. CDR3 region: CASSVLDHQETQYF. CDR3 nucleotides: TGTGCCAGCAGCGTTCTTGACCACCAAGAGACCCAGTACTTC.

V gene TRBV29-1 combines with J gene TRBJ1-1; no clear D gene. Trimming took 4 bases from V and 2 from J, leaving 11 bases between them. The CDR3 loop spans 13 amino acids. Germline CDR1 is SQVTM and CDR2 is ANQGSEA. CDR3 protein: CSVVTVRNTEAFF. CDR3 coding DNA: TGCAGCGTTGTCACGGTTAGAAACACTGAAGCTTTCTTT.

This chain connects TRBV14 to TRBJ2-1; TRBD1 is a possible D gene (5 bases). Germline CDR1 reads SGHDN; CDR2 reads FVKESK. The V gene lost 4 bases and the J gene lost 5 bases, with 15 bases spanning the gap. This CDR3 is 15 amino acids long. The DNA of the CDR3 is TGTGCCAGCAGCCGGCTCCTTGGGGCCGACAATGAGCAGTTCTTC. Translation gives CASSRLLGADNEQFF.

Here the CDR3 DNA reads TGTGCCAGCACCCGTCACACAGATACGCAGTATTTT. It is translated as CASTRHTDTQYF. The chain joins TRBV2 to TRBJ2-3; unclear D gene. Germline V lookup: CDR1 SNHLY, CDR2 FYNNEI. The CDR3 sequence is 12 residues long. The germline V and J ends were trimmed by 7 bases and 2 bases, with 7 bases remaining between them.

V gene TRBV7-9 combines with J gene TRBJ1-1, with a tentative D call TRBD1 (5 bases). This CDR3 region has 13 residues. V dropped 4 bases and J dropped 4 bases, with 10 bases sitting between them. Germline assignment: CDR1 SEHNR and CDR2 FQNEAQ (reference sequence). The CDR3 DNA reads TGTGCCAGCAGCTCTGGGAGGGGCACTGAAGCTTTCTTT. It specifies CASSSGRGTEAFF. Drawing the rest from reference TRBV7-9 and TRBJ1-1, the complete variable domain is DTGVSQNPRHKITKRGQNVTFRCDPISEHNRLYWYRQTLGQGPEFLTYFQNEAQLEKSRLLSDRFSAERPKGSFSTLEIQRTEQGDSAMYLCASSSGRGTEAFFGQGTRLTVV.

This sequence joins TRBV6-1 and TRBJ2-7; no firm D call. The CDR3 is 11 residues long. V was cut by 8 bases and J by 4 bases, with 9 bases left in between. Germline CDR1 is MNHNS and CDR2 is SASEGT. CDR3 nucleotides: TGTGCCAGCGTGGGTCAATACGAGCAGTACTTC. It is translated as CASVGQYEQYF.

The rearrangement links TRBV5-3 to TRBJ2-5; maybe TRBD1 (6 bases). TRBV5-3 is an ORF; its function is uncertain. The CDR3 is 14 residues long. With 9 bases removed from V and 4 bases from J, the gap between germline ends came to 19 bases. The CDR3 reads CATEGRQAGETQYF. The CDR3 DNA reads TGTGCCACCGAGGGGAGACAGGCAGGAGAGACCCAGTACTTC.

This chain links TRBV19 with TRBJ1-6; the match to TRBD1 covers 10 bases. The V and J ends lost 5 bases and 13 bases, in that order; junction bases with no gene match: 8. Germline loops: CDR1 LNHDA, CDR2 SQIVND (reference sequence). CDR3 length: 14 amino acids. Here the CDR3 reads CASSPGTGDFPLHF. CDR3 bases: TGTGCCAGTAGTCCCGGGACAGGGGATTTTCCCCTCCACTTT. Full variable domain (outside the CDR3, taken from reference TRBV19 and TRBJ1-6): DGGITQSPKYLFRKEGQNVTLSCEQNLNHDAMYWYRQDPGQGLRLIYYSQIVNDFQKGDIAEGYSVSREKKESFPLTVTSAQKNPTAFYLCASSPGTGDFPLHFGNGTRLTVT.

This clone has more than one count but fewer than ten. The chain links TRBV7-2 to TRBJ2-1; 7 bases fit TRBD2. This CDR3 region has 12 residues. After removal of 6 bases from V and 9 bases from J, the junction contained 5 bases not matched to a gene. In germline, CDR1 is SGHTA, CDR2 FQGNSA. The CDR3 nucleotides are TGTGCCAGCAGAATGACTAGCAGTGAGCAGTTCTTC. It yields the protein CASRMTSSEQFF.

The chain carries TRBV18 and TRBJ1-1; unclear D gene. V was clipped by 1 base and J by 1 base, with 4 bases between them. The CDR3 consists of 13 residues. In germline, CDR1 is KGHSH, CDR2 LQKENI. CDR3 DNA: TGTGCCAGCTCACCACGGGAGAACACTGAAGCTTTCTTT. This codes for CASSPRENTEAFF. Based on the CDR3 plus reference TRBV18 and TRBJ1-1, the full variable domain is NAGVMQNPRHLVRRRGQEARLRCSPMKGHSHVYWYRQLPEEGLKFMVYLQKENIIDESGMPKERFSAEFPKEGPSILRIQQVVRGDSAAYFCASSPRENTEAFFGQGTRLTVV.

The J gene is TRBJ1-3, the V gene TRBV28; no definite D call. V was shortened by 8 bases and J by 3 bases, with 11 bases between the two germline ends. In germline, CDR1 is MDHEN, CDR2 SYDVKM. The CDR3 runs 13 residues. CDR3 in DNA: TGTGCCAGCGGCCTCTCTTTTGGAAACACCATATATTTT. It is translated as CASGLSFGNTIYF.

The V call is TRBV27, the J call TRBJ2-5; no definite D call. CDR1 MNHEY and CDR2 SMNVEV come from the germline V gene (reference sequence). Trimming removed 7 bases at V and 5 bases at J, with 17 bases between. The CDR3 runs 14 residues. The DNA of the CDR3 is TGTGCCAGCACCGCACTGGGTCTAGGGGAGACCCAGTACTTC. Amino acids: CASTALGLGETQYF.

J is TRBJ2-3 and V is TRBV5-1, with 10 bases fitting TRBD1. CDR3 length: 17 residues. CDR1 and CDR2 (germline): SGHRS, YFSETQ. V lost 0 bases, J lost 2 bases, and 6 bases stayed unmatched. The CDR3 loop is CASSLVGTGANTDTQYF. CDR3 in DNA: TGCGCCAGCAGCTTGGTTGGGACAGGGGCCAACACAGATACGCAGTATTTT. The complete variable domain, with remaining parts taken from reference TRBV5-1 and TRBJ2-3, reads KAGVTQTPRYLIKTRGQQVTLSCSPISGHRSVSWYQQTPGQGLQFLFEYFSETQRNKGNFPGRFSGRQFSNSRSEMNVSTLELGDSALYLCASSLVGTGANTDTQYFGPGTRLTVL.

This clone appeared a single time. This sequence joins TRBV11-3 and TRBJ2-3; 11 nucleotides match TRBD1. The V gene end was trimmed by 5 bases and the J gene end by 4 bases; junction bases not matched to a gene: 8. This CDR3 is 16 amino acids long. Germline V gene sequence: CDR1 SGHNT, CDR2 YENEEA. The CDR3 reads CASSVGQGAGADTQYF. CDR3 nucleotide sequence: TGTGCCAGCAGCGTCGGACAGGGGGCAGGCGCAGATACGCAGTATTTT.

CDR3 nucleotides: TGTGCCAGCAGCCCCATTGCCGGGGACTCGGCCTACGAGCAGTACTTC. Residues: CASSPIAGDSAYEQYF. The chain combines TRBV7-6 with TRBJ2-7, with D possibly matching TRBD2 (6 bases). The V gene's germline CDR1 is SGHVS and CDR2 FNYEAQ. V gave up 5 bases and J gave up 2 bases, with 19 bases separating them. The CDR3 length is 16 residues.

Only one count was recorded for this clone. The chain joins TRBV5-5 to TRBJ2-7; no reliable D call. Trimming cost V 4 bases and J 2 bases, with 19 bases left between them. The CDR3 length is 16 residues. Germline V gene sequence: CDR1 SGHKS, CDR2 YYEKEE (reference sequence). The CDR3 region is CASSPLASPMTYEQYF. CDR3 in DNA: TGTGCCAGCAGCCCCCTGGCATCCCCTATGACCTACGAGCAGTACTTC.

DNA of the CDR3: TGCGCCAGCAGCTTGGTTGGCGGGAGTAGCGAGGATACGCAGTATTTT. Translated, it gives CASSLVGGSSEDTQYF. The chain is built from TRBV5-1 and TRBJ2-3; 7 bases align to TRBD2. Germline trimming cut 0 bases from V and 6 bases from J; bases unmatched to any gene: 10. The CDR3 extends over 16 amino acids. The germline V gene has CDR1 SGHRS and CDR2 YFSETQ.

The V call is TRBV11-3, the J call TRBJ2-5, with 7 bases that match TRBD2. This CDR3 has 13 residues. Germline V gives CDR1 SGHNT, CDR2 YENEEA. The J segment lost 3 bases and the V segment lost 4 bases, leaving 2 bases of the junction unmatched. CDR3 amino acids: CASSSRGEETQYF. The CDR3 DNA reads TGTGCCAGCAGCTCCCGGGGGGAAGAGACCCAGTACTTC.

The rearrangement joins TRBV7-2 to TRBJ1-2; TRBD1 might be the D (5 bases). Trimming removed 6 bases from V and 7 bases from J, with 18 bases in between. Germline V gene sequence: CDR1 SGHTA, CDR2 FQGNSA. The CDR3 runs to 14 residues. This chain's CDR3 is CASSPGHALGGYTF. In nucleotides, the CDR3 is TGTGCCAGCAGTCCCGGACATGCGTTAGGTGGCTACACCTTC.

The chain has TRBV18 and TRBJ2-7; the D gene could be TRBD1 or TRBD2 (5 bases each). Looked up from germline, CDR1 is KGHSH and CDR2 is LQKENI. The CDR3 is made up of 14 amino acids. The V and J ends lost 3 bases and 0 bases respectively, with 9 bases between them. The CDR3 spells CASSPGTLSYEQYF. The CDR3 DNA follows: TGTGCCAGCTCACCCGGGACCCTCTCCTACGAGCAGTACTTC.

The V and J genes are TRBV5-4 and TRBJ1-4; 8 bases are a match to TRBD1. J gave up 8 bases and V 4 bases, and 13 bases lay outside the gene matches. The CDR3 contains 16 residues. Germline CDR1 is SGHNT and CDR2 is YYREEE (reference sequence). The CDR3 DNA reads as TGTGCCAGCAGCACCCGTCCGACAGGGGTTGGAGAAAAACTGTTTTTT. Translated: CASSTRPTGVGEKLFF.

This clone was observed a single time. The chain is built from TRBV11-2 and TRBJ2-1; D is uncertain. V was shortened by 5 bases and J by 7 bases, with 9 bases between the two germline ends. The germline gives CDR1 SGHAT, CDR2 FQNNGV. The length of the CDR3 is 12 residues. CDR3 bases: TGTGCCAGCAGCCAGTGGGGTAATGAGCAGTTCTTC. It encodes CASSQWGNEQFF.